This is a list of T cell receptor beta chains from one sample in a study of tumor-infiltrating lymphocytes in localized non-small cell lung cancer. The method was immunoSEQ multiplex PCR; TCRdb's version includes in-frame clones alone and lacks a portion of them. The sample has over 7,000 clones, roughly 82% seen once. Sequenced material: lung tumor tissue. The origin of the receptors is a human donor with non-small cell lung cancer. Each CDR3 is given with its conserved first and last residue. A D gene is named only where the DNA matches it firmly. The listing skips clone size in some rows; elsewhere it reads once, few, many or a size class.

TRBV7-9,TRBD1,once,TRBJ1-5,CASSLGGRGQPQHF,TGTGCCAGCAGCTTAGGCGGCAGGGGGCAGCCCCAGCATTTT
TRBV18,NA,NA,TRBJ1-5,CASSPTAGVGQPQHF,TGTGCCAGCTCACCGACCGCTGGGGTGGGGCAGCCCCAGCATTTT
TRBV5-1,TRBD1,NA,TRBJ2-1,CASSSWTGGVEQFF,TGCGCCAGCAGCTCGTGGACAGGGGGCGTAGAGCAGTTCTTC
TRBV11-2,NA,NA,TRBJ1-1,CASSLEGRAFF,TGTGCCAGCAGCTTAGAAGGGCGAGCTTTCTTT
TRBV5-3,NA,NA,TRBJ1-4,CARSLGTATNEKLFF,TGTGCCAGAAGCTTGGGGACAGCAACTAATGAAAAACTGTTTTTT
TRBV4-2,TRBD2,NA,TRBJ2-1,CASSQGTSGRAEQFF,TGTGCCAGCAGCCAGGGGACTAGCGGGAGAGCTGAGCAGTTCTTC
TRBV4-3,TRBD2,NA,TRBJ2-3,CASSQDWSGRGADTQYF,TGCGCCAGCAGCCAAGATTGGAGCGGGAGGGGGGCAGATACGCAGTATTTT
TRBV28,TRBD1,NA,TRBJ2-2,CASSFGQGATGELFF,TGTGCCAGCAGTTTCGGGCAGGGGGCTACCGGGGAGCTGTTTTTT
TRBV18,NA,NA,TRBJ1-1,CASSPQDTEAFF,TGTGCCAGCTCACCACAGGACACTGAAGCTTTCTTT
TRBV5-1,NA,NA,TRBJ2-7,CASSLDLATYEQYF,TGCGCCAGCAGCTTGGACCTAGCAACCTACGAGCAGTACTTC
TRBV7-3,NA,NA,TRBJ1-1,CASSATGNTEAFF,TGTGCCAGCAGCGCGACAGGGAACACTGAAGCTTTCTTT
TRBV7-2,TRBD2,NA,TRBJ2-5,CASRAGGTRQETQYF,TGTGCCAGCAGGGCGGGGGGGACACGCCAAGAGACCCAGTACTTC
TRBV4-1,NA,NA,TRBJ1-4,CASKNRQNINEKLFF,TGCGCCAGTAAAAATCGACAGAACATTAATGAAAAACTGTTTTTT
TRBV27,NA,NA,TRBJ1-1,CASSSSTIRAGNTEAFF,TGTGCCAGCAGTTCATCCACCATACGGGCGGGGAACACTGAAGCTTTCTTT
TRBV5-6,NA,NA,TRBJ2-2,CASSLKRQDLDRVGELFF,TGTGCCAGCAGCTTGAAAAGGCAGGATCTTGATCGGGTCGGTGAGCTGTTTTTT
TRBV4-3,TRBD2,NA,TRBJ2-1,CASSQDSAGLAGSYNEQFF,TGCGCCAGCAGCCAAGATTCGGCGGGCCTAGCGGGCTCCTACAATGAGCAGTTCTTC
TRBV5-1,NA,NA,TRBJ2-7,CASKVSEGGLAEQYF,TGCGCCAGCAAGGTGTCGGAGGGCGGGTTGGCCGAGCAGTACTTC
TRBV5-6,NA,NA,TRBJ2-7,CASSLGGGGSEQYF,TGTGCCAGCAGCTTGGGGGGAGGTGGGAGCGAGCAGTACTTC
TRBV7-9,NA,NA,TRBJ2-1,CASSLENGVMQFF,TGTGCCAGCAGCTTAGAGAACGGAGTCATGCAGTTCTTC
TRBV9,NA,few,TRBJ1-2,CASSVDGRLNYGYTF,TGTGCCAGCAGCGTAGACGGGCGTCTGAACTATGGCTACACCTTC
TRBV11-2,TRBD1,NA,TRBJ2-1,CASSLRTGSEQFF,TGTGCCAGCAGCTTAAGGACAGGAAGTGAGCAGTTCTTC
TRBV11-2,NA,NA,TRBJ1-4,CASSLGGEKLFF,TGTGCCAGCAGCTTAGGCGGAGAAAAACTGTTTTTT
TRBV5-1,NA,once,TRBJ1-4,CASSLFGSNEKLFF,TGCGCCAGCAGCTTGTTTGGGTCTAATGAAAAACTGTTTTTT
TRBV7-6,NA,NA,TRBJ1-1,CASSPRTGTEAFF,TGTGCCAGCAGCCCTCGGACGGGAACTGAAGCTTTCTTT
TRBV18,NA,NA,TRBJ1-1,CASSPNSGIEAFF,TGTGCCAGCTCACCTAACAGCGGAATTGAAGCTTTCTTT
TRBV7-2,TRBD1,NA,TRBJ2-7,CASSLAGQGVYEQYF,TGTGCCAGCAGCTTAGCGGGACAGGGGGTGTACGAGCAGTACTTC
TRBV19,TRBD2,NA,TRBJ2-4,CASSITGTSGLFRIQYF,TGTGCCAGTAGTATTACCGGGACTAGCGGATTATTTAGGATTCAGTACTTC
TRBV7-9,NA,few,TRBJ1-5,CASSPLGGNQPQHF,TGTGCCAGCAGCCCCCTTGGGGGAAATCAGCCCCAGCATTTT
TRBV28,TRBD1,NA,TRBJ2-7,CASMKGATYEQYF,TGTGCCAGCATGAAGGGGGCGACCTACGAGCAGTACTTC
TRBV5-1,NA,NA,TRBJ2-5,CASTEGRVGETQYF,TGCGCCAGCACTGAAGGGCGCGTAGGGGAGACCCAGTACTTC
TRBV7-2,TRBD2,NA,TRBJ2-7,CASSPGVGLAGALSYEQYF,TGTGCCAGCAGCCCTGGAGTAGGACTAGCGGGAGCCTTATCCTACGAGCAGTACTTC
TRBV5-6,NA,NA,TRBJ2-1,CASSFDPSYNEQFF,TGTGCCAGCAGCTTCGACCCCTCCTACAATGAGCAGTTCTTC
TRBV7-9,NA,NA,TRBJ1-5,CASSPLGGNQPQHF,TGTGCCAGCAGCCCCTTAGGGGGCAATCAGCCCCAGCATTTT
TRBV6-5,NA,NA,TRBJ1-1,CASSYSRLVNTEAFF,TGTGCCAGCAGTTACTCGAGGTTGGTGAACACTGAAGCTTTCTTT
TRBV6-5,NA,NA,TRBJ2-1,CASRPMIGRQFF,TGTGCCAGCAGACCCATGATTGGGCGGCAGTTCTTC
TRBV14,NA,few,TRBJ2-7,CASSPLKAGASYEQYF,TGTGCCAGCAGCCCCCTTAAAGCGGGTGCCTCCTACGAGCAGTACTTC
TRBV9,NA,NA,TRBJ2-5,CASSGGLRGEETQYF,TGTGCCAGCAGCGGAGGACTGAGGGGGGAAGAGACCCAGTACTTC
TRBV5-1,TRBD1,NA,TRBJ2-3,CASSLEGQYTDTQYF,TGCGCCAGCAGCTTGGAGGGACAGTACACAGATACGCAGTATTTT
TRBV19,TRBD1,NA,TRBJ2-1,CASSHRGDNEQFF,TGTGCCAGTAGCCACAGGGGGGACAATGAGCAGTTCTTC
TRBV5-5,TRBD1,few,TRBJ1-3,CASSLDRAGNTIYF,TGTGCCAGCAGCCTAGACAGGGCGGGAAACACCATATATTTT
TRBV7-2,NA,few,TRBJ1-5,CASSPDLYQPQHF,TGTGCCAGCAGTCCCGATCTTTATCAGCCCCAGCATTTT
TRBV11-2,TRBD2,NA,TRBJ2-7,CASSSGTRGAQYF,TGTGCCAGCAGCTCCGGGACTAGAGGTGCGCAGTACTTC
TRBV6-5,NA,NA,TRBJ2-3,CASSNRFHTQYF,TGTGCCAGCAGTAACCGGTTCCATACGCAGTATTTT
TRBV28,TRBD1,NA,TRBJ1-3,CASTGQGEAGNTIYF,TGTGCCAGCACCGGACAGGGAGAGGCAGGAAACACCATATATTTT
TRBV7-9,NA,large,TRBJ2-2,CASSPQTGIANTGELFF,TGTGCCAGCAGCCCACAGACAGGCATCGCGAACACCGGGGAGCTGTTTTTT
TRBV18,NA,NA,TRBJ2-7,CASASSAAYEQYF,TGTGCCAGCGCTAGTTCAGCCGCCTACGAGCAGTACTTC
TRBV11-2,NA,NA,TRBJ1-2,CASSLEDSDYGYTF,TGTGCCAGCAGCTTGGAGGACAGTGACTATGGCTACACCTTC
TRBV5-6,NA,NA,TRBJ2-6,CASSLWASGANVLTF,TGTGCCAGCAGCTTGTGGGCATCTGGGGCCAACGTCCTGACTTTC